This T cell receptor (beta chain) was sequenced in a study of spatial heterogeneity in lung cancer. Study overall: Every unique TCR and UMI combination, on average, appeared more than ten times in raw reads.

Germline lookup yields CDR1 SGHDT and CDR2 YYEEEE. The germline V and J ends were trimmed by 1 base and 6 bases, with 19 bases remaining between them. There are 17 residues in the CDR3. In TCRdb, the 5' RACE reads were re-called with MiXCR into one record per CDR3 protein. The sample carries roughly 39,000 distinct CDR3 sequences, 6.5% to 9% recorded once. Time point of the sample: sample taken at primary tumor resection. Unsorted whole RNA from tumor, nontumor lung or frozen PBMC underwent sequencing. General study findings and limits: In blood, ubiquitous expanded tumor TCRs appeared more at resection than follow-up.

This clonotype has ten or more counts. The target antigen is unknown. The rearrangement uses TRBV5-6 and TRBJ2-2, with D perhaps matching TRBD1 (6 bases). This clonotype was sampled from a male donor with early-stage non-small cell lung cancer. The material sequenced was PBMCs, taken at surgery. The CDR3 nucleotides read TGTGCCAGCAGCTTGACAGGGAGCTTATTCTATTCCGGGGAGCTGTTTTTT. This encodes CASSLTGSLFYSGELFF.